This T cell receptor (beta chain) was captured by sequencing in a study of T cells in Graves' hyperthyroidism and ophthalmopathy. This CDR3 comprises 14 residues. Germline CDR1 reads SGHDN; CDR2 reads FVKESK. V dropped 1 base and J dropped 3 bases, with 9 bases sitting between them. RNA transcripts yielded amplified TCR beta CDR3 regions. Carried out on the TCR CDR3, a first-round RT-PCR used the HTBI primer set. TCRdb used MiXCR to reprocess the multiplex PCR reads, holding one entry per CDR3 protein. The data show 300,000 to 350,000 distinct CDR3 sequences, 21% seen once. Specimen: blood. The receptor was derived from a woman in her forties or fifties with Graves' hyperthyroidism. The chain couples TRBV14 to TRBJ1-2, with D perhaps matching TRBD1 (5 bases). CDR3 sequence: CASSQGQPYYGYTF. CDR3 DNA: TGTGCCAGCAGCCAAGGACAGCCATACTATGGCTACACCTTC.